Presented here are 29 T cell receptor beta chains from one specimen sequenced in a study of blood T cells in healthy people across ages. Together with a sample-barcoded 5' primer, a J-beta primer mix was included in a second PCR lasting roughly 6 to 12 cycles. MiXCR was run by TCRdb on the 5' RACE reads, yielding one entry per CDR3 protein. This table holds 1.2 million to 1.5 million distinct CDR3 sequences, 42% found once. Sequencing used blood. The receptors stem from a woman younger than 35 in good health.

This clonotype was observed many times. V is TRBV29-1 and J is TRBJ2-7; D is possibly TRBD2 (6 bases). Germline loops: CDR1 SQVTM, CDR2 ANQGSEA. V was clipped by 4 bases and J by 7 bases, with 14 bases between them. This CDR3 region has 12 residues. The CDR3 region has the DNA TGCAGCGTTGCCCAAGGGGCGGGGGAGCAGTACTTC. It translates to CSVAQGAGEQYF.

J is TRBJ2-3 and V is TRBV29-1, with 12 bases fitting TRBD2. J gave up 6 bases and V 8 bases, and 9 bases lay outside the gene matches. The germline CDR1 and CDR2 sequences are SQVTM and ANQGSEA. This CDR3 has 14 amino acids. CDR3 sequence reads: CSPRLAGVGDTQYF. DNA for the CDR3: TGCAGCCCACGACTAGCGGGAGTGGGGGATACGCAGTATTTT.

This clonotype has only a few counts. The chain employs TRBV7-6 and TRBJ2-1, with 7 bases aligning to TRBD2. CDR3 length equals 18 residues. With V trimmed by 1 base and J by 4 bases, 13 bases remained unmatched. Looked up from germline, CDR1 is SGHVS and CDR2 is FNYEAQ. This CDR3 reads CASSLGSGLASGYNEQFF. The CDR3 region has the DNA TGTGCCAGCAGCTTAGGTAGTGGATTGGCTAGCGGTTACAATGAGCAGTTCTTC.

V and J are TRBV20-1 and TRBJ1-1; D is undetermined. The CDR3 has 13 residues. Trimming shortened V by 6 bases and J by 6 bases, and 17 bases separated the two germline ends. Germline V CDR1 and CDR2: DFQATT, SNEGSKA (reference sequence). The CDR3 DNA sequence: TGCAGTGCACCAGAACAGTTATTTGCTGAAGCTTTCTTT. Translation: CSAPEQLFAEAFF.

As regards this clonotype: Relative to the germline gene, one junction end is altered; a read error may explain this. The rearrangement links TRBV4-1 to TRBJ1-5, with a tentative D call TRBD1 (6 bases). Germline assignment: CDR1 MGHRA and CDR2 YSYEKL. This CDR3 has 16 residues. The CDR3 region is CASSQIQGDSNQPQHF. Written as DNA, the CDR3 is TGTGCCAGCAGCCAAATACAGGGAGATAGCAATCAGCCCCAGCATTTT.

V and J are TRBV12-3 or TRBV12-4 and TRBJ2-1; 9 bases match TRBD2. The end of the DNA fits TRBJ2-7 better, so the J call may be wrong. The CDR3 spans 15 residues. In DNA form, the CDR3 reads TGTGCCAGCAGTGCATCAGCGGGAGGCGACAATGAGCAGTACTTC. Translation gives CASSASAGGDNEQYF.

The CDR3 sequence: CASSLRLADKNEQFF. In DNA, the CDR3 is TGTGCCAGCAGTTTACGACTAGCGGATAAGAATGAGCAGTTCTTC. V and J are TRBV12-3 or TRBV12-4 and TRBJ2-1, with 9 bases matching TRBD2. With V trimmed by 2 bases and J by 7 bases, 6 bases remained unmatched. This CDR3 has 15 amino acids.

This clonotype was counted only a few times. The V call is TRBV6-5, the J call TRBJ1-5, with a possible D match to TRBD1 (5 bases). Germline V gene data show CDR1 as MNHEY and CDR2 as SVGAGI. The CDR3 totals 14 residues. Deletions cut 7 bases from V and 1 base from J, with 11 bases between. The CDR3 region has the DNA TGTGCCAGCACCCCTCGGGGGAGCAATCAGCCCCAGCATTTT. Translated, it gives CASTPRGSNQPQHF.

This sequence joins TRBV28 and TRBJ2-5; possible D gene TRBD2, 7 bases. The CDR3 sequence is 15 residues long. CDR1 and CDR2 from the germline V gene are MDHEN and SYDVKM. Trimming cost V 3 bases and J 4 bases, with 15 bases left between them. CDR3 nucleotides: TGTGCCAGCAGTTTGGGAGGGGGGCTGACAGAGACCCAGTACTTC. Protein product: CASSLGGGLTETQYF.

In this sample, this clonotype turned up a few times. This chain links TRBV4-1 with TRBJ1-6, with D hard to call. The length of the CDR3 is 14 residues. The V end lost 0 bases, the J end lost 14 bases, and 14 bases lay between the germline ends. Germline assignment: CDR1 MGHRA and CDR2 YSYEKL. This CDR3 reads CASSQERYVGALHF. The CDR3 nucleotides are TGCGCCAGCAGCCAAGAGCGGTACGTCGGGGCCCTCCACTTT.

The rearrangement joins TRBV7-2 to TRBJ2-1; a weak D match, TRBD2 (6 bases). The CDR3 is 15 residues long. The V end was cut by 4 bases, the J end by 13 bases, with 23 bases between. Per the germline V gene, CDR1 is SGHTA and CDR2 is FQGNSA. As DNA, the CDR3 is TGTGCCAGCAGCTCAGGACTACCGCCTTATAACGGTCAGTTCTTC. This sequence encodes CASSSGLPPYNGQFF.

This clonotype turned up a few times. This sequence joins TRBV9 and TRBJ2-1; no clear D gene. This CDR3 spans 14 amino acids. Germline assignment: CDR1 SGDLS and CDR2 YYNGEE. Between the trimmed V and J ends, which lost 2 bases and 2 bases, there was a span of 8 bases. For the CDR3, the DNA is TGTGCCAGCAGCGTGGAACAAACCTACAATGAGCAGTTCTTC. Translated, it gives CASSVEQTYNEQFF.

The chain links TRBV29-1 to TRBJ2-3; 7 nucleotides line up with TRBD2. From germline, CDR1 is SQVTM and CDR2 ANQGSEA. The V gene end was trimmed by 6 bases and the J gene end by 1 base; junction bases not matched to a gene: 13. The CDR3 contains 16 residues. For the CDR3, the DNA is TGCAGCGTCAGCGGGACGCTCGACCTTGGCACAGATACGCAGTATTTT. Its protein product is CSVSGTLDLGTDTQYF.

V usage is TRBV5-6 and J usage is TRBJ2-1; 8 bases are shared with TRBD1. Germline CDR1 and CDR2: SGHDT and YYEEEE. The CDR3 sequence is 13 residues long. With 4 bases clipped from V and 9 bases from J, the junction kept 6 bases outside the gene matches. The CDR3 here is CASSHPGGSEQFF. CDR3 bases: TGTGCCAGCAGCCACCCAGGGGGCAGTGAGCAGTTCTTC. The full variable domain, with the rest looked up from reference TRBV5-6 and TRBJ2-1, is DAGVTQSPTHLIKTRGQQVTLRCSPKSGHDTVSWYQQALGQGPQFIFQYYEEEERQRGNFPDRFSGHQFPNYSSELNVNALLLGDSALYLCASSHPGGSEQFFGPGTRLTVL.

This clonotype has only a few counts. CDR3 amino acids: CASSYSGRGPYGYTF. DNA of the CDR3: TGTGCCAGCAGTTACTCGGGCAGGGGGCCCTATGGCTACACCTTC. This sequence joins TRBV6-5 and TRBJ1-2; TRBD1 aligns across 8 bases. The germline V gene has CDR1 MNHEY and CDR2 SVGAGI. The CDR3 contains 15 residues. V lost 0 bases, J lost 4 bases, and 4 bases stayed unmatched.

This chain links TRBV20-1 with TRBJ1-2; weak D call: TRBD1 (5 bases). The germline gives CDR1 DFQATT, CDR2 SNEGSKA (reference sequence). The CDR3 has 11 residues. Trimming left V 2 bases short and J 13 bases short, with 14 bases between. The CDR3 is CSARTGRGGTF. The CDR3 DNA reads as TGCAGTGCTAGAACAGGACGTGGGGGCACCTTC.

This clonotype was counted a few times. This chain uses TRBV29-1 with TRBJ1-1; D is perhaps TRBD1 (6 bases). The CDR3 has 15 amino acids. Germline V gene lookup returns CDR1 SQVTM and CDR2 ANQGSEA. Trimming stripped 5 bases from V and 2 bases from J, with 18 bases between. CDR3 in DNA: TGCAGCGTTCTGCCAGGGACATTCCTCAACACTGAAGCTTTCTTT. Protein product: CSVLPGTFLNTEAFF.

This clonotype was observed once. This sequence joins TRBV7-2 and TRBJ2-5; D gene ambiguous. The CDR3 has 12 amino acids. Trimming pared 2 bases from V and 11 bases from J, leaving 12 bases between. CDR1 and CDR2 (germline): SGHTA, FQGNSA. CDR3 residues: CASSLLWDEQYF. The CDR3 coding sequence is TGTGCCAGCAGCTTATTATGGGATGAGCAGTACTTC.

J is TRBJ1-1 and V is TRBV9; 8 bases align to TRBD1. V dropped 2 bases and J dropped 3; count of bases not matched to a gene: 6. This CDR3 contains 15 residues. The germline CDR1 and CDR2 sequences are SGDLS and YYNGEE. Written as DNA, the CDR3 is TGTGCCAGCAGCGTTCAGGGGGCCGGGGACACTGAAGCTTTCTTT. Amino acid sequence: CASSVQGAGDTEAFF.

This clonotype was seen a handful of times. This chain joins TRBV10-3 and TRBJ1-5; possibly TRBD1 for D (5 bases). The germline V and J ends were trimmed by 3 bases and 0 bases, with 12 bases remaining between them. This CDR3 contains 16 residues. Germline V lookup: CDR1 ENHRY, CDR2 SYGVKD. CDR3 sequence: CAISEGAPHSNQPQHF. The CDR3 DNA is TGTGCCATCAGTGAAGGGGCACCTCATAGCAATCAGCCCCAGCATTTT.

The chain links TRBV27 to TRBJ2-7; D remains unclear. The CDR3 extends over 13 amino acids. The germline V gene has CDR1 MNHEY and CDR2 SMNVEV (reference sequence). Trimming removed 6 bases at V and 3 bases at J, with 12 bases between. In DNA form, the CDR3 reads TGTGCCAGCAGCGCGAGGATTCACTACGAGCAGTACTTC. As protein: CASSARIHYEQYF.

J is TRBJ2-7 and V is TRBV7-2, with 15 bases lining up with TRBD2. V lost 2 bases to trimming and J lost 7 bases; unmatched junction nucleotides: 6. The germline V gene encodes CDR1 SGHTA and CDR2 FQGNSA. This CDR3 contains 16 residues. DNA of the CDR3: TGTGCCAGCAGCTTATCCGGACTAGCGGGGGGGGATGAGCAGTACTTC. As protein: CASSLSGLAGGDEQYF.

This clonotype was observed a handful of times. The gene calls are TRBV29-1 and TRBJ2-1; the match to TRBD1 covers 11 bases. CDR1 and CDR2 (germline): SQVTM, ANQGSEA. J lost 8 bases, V lost 6 bases, and 9 bases had no gene match. The CDR3 loop spans 14 amino acids. The CDR3 bases are TGCAGCGTGGCAGGGACAGGGGGGGTCTATGAGCAGTTCTTC. Encoded protein: CSVAGTGGVYEQFF.

The chain couples TRBV6-6 to TRBJ2-5; D remains unclear. Germline CDR1 is MNHNY and CDR2 is SVGAGI (reference sequence). This CDR3 contains 15 residues. The germline V and J ends were trimmed by 6 bases and 3 bases, with 17 bases remaining between them. The CDR3 nucleotides are TGTGCCAGCAGACCACACGTGAGGACCGAAGAGACCCAGTACTTC. Translating it yields CASRPHVRTEETQYF.

This chain joins TRBV20-1 and TRBJ1-2; possible D gene TRBD1, 5 bases. Germline values: CDR1 DFQATT, CDR2 SNEGSKA (reference sequence). The CDR3 length is 12 residues. The CDR3 region is CSYRSTNYGYTF. CDR3 DNA: TGCAGCTACAGGTCCACTAACTATGGCTACACCTTC.

This clonotype has a handful of counts. The chain combines TRBV7-2 with TRBJ2-3; no clear D. With 1 base removed from V and 7 bases from J, the gap between germline ends came to 9 bases. Germline V CDR1 and CDR2: SGHTA, FQGNSA. This CDR3 contains 13 residues. The CDR3 sequence is CASSLDGANTQYF. The CDR3 coding sequence is TGTGCCAGCAGCTTAGATGGTGCAAATACGCAGTATTTT.

The chain uses TRBV2 and TRBJ2-7; no reliable D call. Germline lookup yields CDR1 SNHLY and CDR2 FYNNEI. Trimming shortened V by 8 bases and J by 0 bases, and 11 bases separated the two germline ends. The CDR3 sequence is 13 residues long. This CDR3 is CASFSPGSYEQYF. The CDR3 nucleotides read TGTGCCAGCTTCTCTCCGGGCTCCTACGAGCAGTACTTC.

The V and J genes are TRBV20-1 and TRBJ2-7; TRBD2 matches at 11 bases. Germline V CDR1 and CDR2: DFQATT, SNEGSKA (reference sequence). Germline trimming cut 1 base from V and 5 bases from J; bases unmatched to any gene: 7. The CDR3 runs 15 residues. CDR3 nucleotides: TGCAGTGCTAGAGTGCCTGGGACTAGCGGCCACGAGCAGTACTTC. Encoded protein: CSARVPGTSGHEQYF.

This rearrangement joins TRBV28 to TRBJ2-7; TRBD2 agrees at 7 bases. The CDR3 length is 16 residues. Germline trimming cut 5 bases from V and 1 base from J; bases unmatched to any gene: 11. From germline, CDR1 is MDHEN and CDR2 SYDVKM. The CDR3, as DNA: TGTGCCAGCAGTAGGGGAGGGGCAGCCCAATCCTACGAGCAGTACTTC. This sequence encodes CASSRGGAAQSYEQYF.